Following are 21 T cell receptor beta chains from one sample sequenced in a study of T cell responses to AZD1222 COVID-19 vaccine. Produced via immunoSEQ multiplex PCR; TCRdb's table is partial and in-frame only. The table records 250,000 to 300,000 clones, about 94% of them present only once. The material sequenced was peripheral blood, taken 28 days after the second AZD1222 dose. The receptor set was obtained from an adult who received the AZD1222 COVID-19 vaccine.

The chain carries TRBV5-4 and TRBJ1-6; no clear D. Germline values: CDR1 SGHNT, CDR2 YYREEE (reference sequence). V lost 1 base, J lost 0 bases, and 11 bases lay in between. The CDR3 consists of 17 residues. The CDR3 region is CASSLRPLSSYNSPLHF. The CDR3 bases are TGTGCCAGCAGCTTGAGACCGCTGAGCTCCTATAATTCACCCCTCCACTTT.

This clone turned up a few times. This rearrangement joins TRBV7-6 to TRBJ1-1; the D is unclear. In germline, CDR1 is SGHVS, CDR2 FNYEAQ. V dropped 5 bases and J dropped 1 base, with 14 bases sitting between them. The length of the CDR3 is 15 residues. The CDR3 nucleotides read TGTGCCAGCAGCCCCCGACCCACAGCGAACACTGAAGCTTTCTTT. This translates into CASSPRPTANTEAFF.

The chain carries TRBV28 and TRBJ1-1; 12 bases match TRBD1. J was trimmed by 6 bases and V by 3 bases; bases with no gene match: 5. CDR1 and CDR2 from the germline V gene are MDHEN and SYDVKM. The CDR3 loop spans 15 amino acids. In DNA, the CDR3 is TGTGCCAGCAGTTTTCCCGGGACAGGGGGCTCTGAAGCTTTCTTT. It translates to CASSFPGTGGSEAFF.

The chain carries TRBV7-8 and TRBJ1-1; D is undetermined. CDR3 length equals 13 residues. Trimming stripped 1 base from V and 3 bases from J, with 6 bases between. CDR1 and CDR2 (germline): SGHVS, FQNEAQ. CDR3 residues: CASSLGPYTEAFF. The CDR3 nucleotides read TGTGCCAGCAGCTTAGGACCCTACACTGAAGCTTTCTTT. Full variable domain (remainder filled in from reference TRBV7-8 and TRBJ1-1): GAGVSQSPRYKVAKRGQDVALRCDPISGHVSLFWYQQALGQGPEFLTYFQNEAQLDKSGLPSDRFFAERPEGSVSTLKIQRTQQEDSAVYLCASSLGPYTEAFFGQGTRLTVV.

V gene TRBV28 combines with J gene TRBJ2-7; the D is unclear. The germline V gene has CDR1 MDHEN and CDR2 SYDVKM. V lost 5 bases, J lost 0 bases, and 11 bases lay in between. CDR3 length equals 14 residues. The CDR3 spells CASSRPVNSYEQYF. The CDR3, as DNA: TGTGCCAGCAGTAGGCCGGTGAACTCCTACGAGCAGTACTTC.

The chain joins TRBV5-8 to TRBJ1-4; D remains ambiguous. Trimming removed 0 bases at V and 0 bases at J, with 9 bases between. Germline V gives CDR1 SGHTS, CDR2 YDEGEE. The CDR3 has 16 amino acids. DNA for the CDR3: TGTGCCAGCAGCTTGGCTGGGATAGCAACTAATGAAAAACTGTTTTTT. This gives the protein CASSLAGIATNEKLFF.

This rearrangement joins TRBV6-1 to TRBJ2-7; either TRBD1 or TRBD2 may supply D (5 bases each). Trimming took 0 bases from V and 0 from J, leaving 9 bases between them. Germline lookup yields CDR1 MNHNS and CDR2 SASEGT. The CDR3 totals 15 residues. Here the CDR3 reads CASSEAGGSSYEQYF. In DNA, the CDR3 is TGTGCCAGCAGTGAAGCTGGGGGTAGCTCCTACGAGCAGTACTTC.

The V gene is TRBV19, the J gene TRBJ1-1, with D uncertain. V dropped 9 bases and J dropped 11 bases, with 22 bases sitting between them. The CDR3 has 13 residues. Looked up from germline, CDR1 is LNHDA and CDR2 is SQIVND (reference sequence). CDR3 DNA sequence: TGTGCCAGCCCCCCGCCGGAGGGTACCAGGGCTTTCTTT. Protein sequence: CASPPPEGTRAFF.

The rearrangement joins TRBV14 to TRBJ1-2; 7 bases fit TRBD1. Germline CDR1 is SGHDN and CDR2 is FVKESK. The CDR3 is 12 amino acids. After removal of 9 bases from V and 4 bases from J, the junction contained 5 bases not matched to a gene. CDR3 DNA: TGTGCCAGTCCACAGGGGAGCTATGGCTACACCTTC. Its protein is CASPQGSYGYTF.

The chain carries TRBV6-1 and TRBJ1-2; D possibly corresponds to TRBD1 (5 bases). Germline CDR1 MNHNS, CDR2 SASEGT. CDR3 length equals 14 residues. V lost 5 bases and J 2 bases, leaving 12 bases between the germline ends. CDR3 sequence reads: CASSSGRGNYGYTF. CDR3 bases: TGTGCCAGCAGTTCGGGGAGGGGCAACTATGGCTACACCTTC.

V and J are TRBV19 and TRBJ1-4, with D maybe TRBD1 (6 bases). The CDR3 is made up of 17 amino acids. V lost 5 bases, J lost 0 bases, and 16 bases lay in between. Per germline, CDR1 LNHDA and CDR2 SQIVND (reference sequence). CDR3 nucleotide sequence: TGTGCCAGTAGTGGTCAGGGGCGTACCGCAACTAATGAAAAACTGTTTTTT. It specifies CASSGQGRTATNEKLFF.

The chain employs TRBV7-2 and TRBJ2-5; TRBD2 might be the D (5 bases). Germline values: CDR1 SGHTA, CDR2 FQGNSA. Trimming shortened V by 5 bases and J by 3 bases, and 10 bases separated the two germline ends. The CDR3 is 13 amino acids. The CDR3 loop is CASSTPGKETQYF. Written as DNA, the CDR3 is TGTGCCAGCAGCACACCGGGAAAAGAGACCCAGTACTTC.

CDR3 protein: CASSERGSSLEQFF. The CDR3 bases are TGTGCCAGCAGTGAACGGGGGTCAAGCCTGGAGCAGTTCTTC. This chain joins TRBV6-1 and TRBJ2-1; D possibly corresponds to TRBD2 (6 bases). The CDR3 totals 14 residues. Germline-derived CDR1 and CDR2 are MNHNS and SASEGT. Trimming stripped 2 bases from V and 10 bases from J, with 15 bases between.

This chain connects TRBV28 to TRBJ2-3; unclear D gene. Germline CDR1 and CDR2: MDHEN and SYDVKM. CDR3 size: 14 residues. With 3 bases removed from V and 4 bases from J, the gap between germline ends came to 11 bases. CDR3 loop: CASSFSSGPDTQYF. The CDR3 DNA reads as TGTGCCAGCAGTTTCTCCAGTGGACCAGATACGCAGTATTTT.

The rearrangement joins TRBV4-3 to TRBJ1-1, with TRBD1 as a possible D gene (6 bases). V was cut by 1 base and J by 6 bases, with 15 bases left in between. Per germline, CDR1 LGHNA and CDR2 YSLEER. This CDR3 is built from 15 residues. CDR3 residues: CASSQGQAGDAEAFF. In DNA form, the CDR3 reads TGCGCCAGCAGCCAAGGCCAGGCAGGGGATGCTGAAGCTTTCTTT.

This sequence joins TRBV28 and TRBJ1-4; 9 bases fit TRBD1. The V and J ends lost 5 bases and 7 bases, in that order; junction bases with no gene match: 5. Per the germline V gene, CDR1 is MDHEN and CDR2 is SYDVKM. The CDR3 spans 14 residues. This CDR3 is CASSLQGAGEKLFF. The CDR3, as DNA: TGTGCCAGCAGTCTACAGGGGGCTGGTGAAAAACTGTTTTTT.

This chain connects TRBV5-1 to TRBJ1-1; D might be TRBD1 (6 bases). Germline V gives CDR1 SGHRS, CDR2 YFSETQ. V lost 5 bases, J lost 3 bases, and 14 bases lay in between. This CDR3 region has 14 residues. Written as DNA, the CDR3 is TGCGCCAGCAGTGACAGGTTTGAGGACACTGAAGCTTTCTTT. Its translation: CASSDRFEDTEAFF.

The V and J genes are TRBV4-1 and TRBJ1-2; tentatively, D is TRBD1 (5 bases). V was clipped by 8 bases and J by 8 bases, with 18 bases between them. CDR1 is MGHRA, CDR2 YSYEKL, per germline. This CDR3 region has 13 residues. The CDR3 loop is CASGSPGEGGYTF. The CDR3 DNA is TGCGCCAGCGGATCGCCGGGGGAGGGGGGCTACACCTTC.

The chain recombines TRBV9 with TRBJ1-2; D possibly corresponds to TRBD1 (6 bases). The CDR3 spans 16 residues. Germline V gene lookup returns CDR1 SGDLS and CDR2 YYNGEE. Trimming pared 1 base from V and 5 bases from J, leaving 18 bases between. The DNA of the CDR3 is TGTGCCAGCAGCGTATATTCTGGGGGGCTTGGGTATGGCTACACCTTC. Its protein is CASSVYSGGLGYGYTF.

This rearrangement joins TRBV7-9 to TRBJ1-1, with D maybe TRBD1 (5 bases). Germline assignment: CDR1 SEHNR and CDR2 FQNEAQ (reference sequence). Trimming took 0 bases from V and 8 from J, leaving 13 bases between them. This CDR3 has 14 amino acids. The CDR3: CASSLARGSNEAFF. CDR3 sequence (DNA): TGTGCCAGCAGCTTAGCGAGGGGCTCAAACGAAGCTTTCTTT.

Points on this clone: This specimen includes other DNA sequences encoding the same CDR3. This rearrangement joins TRBV28 to TRBJ2-7; weak D call: TRBD2 (5 bases). The CDR3 consists of 11 residues. CDR1 is MDHEN and CDR2 is SYDVKM in the germline V gene. Trimming stripped 6 bases from V and 3 bases from J, with 6 bases between. The CDR3 loop reads CASSRDYEQYF. In DNA form, the CDR3 reads TGTGCCAGCAGCCGGGACTACGAGCAGTACTTC.